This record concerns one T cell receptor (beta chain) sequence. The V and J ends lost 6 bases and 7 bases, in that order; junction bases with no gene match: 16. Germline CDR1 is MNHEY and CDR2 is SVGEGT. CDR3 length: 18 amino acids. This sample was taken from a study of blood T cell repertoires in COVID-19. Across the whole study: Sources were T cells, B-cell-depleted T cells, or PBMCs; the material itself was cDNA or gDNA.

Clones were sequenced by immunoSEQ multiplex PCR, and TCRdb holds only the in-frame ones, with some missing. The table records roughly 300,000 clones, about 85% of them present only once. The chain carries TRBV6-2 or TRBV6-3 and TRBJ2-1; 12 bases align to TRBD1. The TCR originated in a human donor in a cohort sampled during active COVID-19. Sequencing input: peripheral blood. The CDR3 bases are TGTGCCAGCAGCCCAATACGACGGGACAGGGGGCGCGTAAATGAGCAGTTCTTC. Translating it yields CASSPIRRDRGRVNEQFF.